The T cell receptor (beta chain) described here comes from a study of a mutant IDH1 vaccine in newly diagnosed glioma. Across the whole study: In some groups vaccination began 4-6 weeks post-radiotherapy; others received it with temozolomide. Patients were pretreated with radiotherapy, temozolomide, or both, mostly both.

Sample time point: week 11, during vaccination. A single vaccine dose contained 300 ug of mutant IDH1 20-mer peptide, and topical imiquimod was used with it. Donors had new WHO grade 3 or 4 IDH1-mutant, ATRX-lost astrocytomas. Germline CDR1 SGHTA, CDR2 FQGNSA. The CDR3 length is 15 residues. The trim removed 1 base at V and 8 bases at J, leaving 4 bases unmatched. For this clone: Its specificity is unknown.

Study results and caveats: Changes to the top peripheral T cell clonotypes appeared unrelated to pseudoprogression.

Repertoires were generated with immunoSEQ multiplex PCR, while TCRdb's copy carries only in-frame clones and drops some. This table holds under 150,000 clones, roughly nine tenths found once. The receptor was isolated from a woman between 50 and 59 years old with glioma. This sample comprised PBMCs, obtained from a glioma patient whose treatment included an IDH1 peptide vaccine. V and J are TRBV7-2 and TRBJ2-1; 11 bases are shared with TRBD2. In nucleotides, the CDR3 is TGTGCCAGCAGCTTAGGTAGCGGGAGGGGGGATGAGCAGTTCTTC. Protein product: CASSLGSGRGDEQFF. The full variable domain, completed using reference TRBV7-2 and TRBJ2-1, is GAGVSQSPSNKVTEKGKDVELRCDPISGHTALYWYRQSLGQGLEFLIYFQGNSAPDKSGLPSDRFSAERTGGSVSTLTIQRTQQEDSAVYLCASSLGSGRGDEQFFGPGTRLTVL.